Presented here are 11 T cell receptor beta chains from one specimen sequenced in a study of blood T cells in healthy people across ages (dated by TCRdb to the mid-2010s). Library creation used 5' RACE. The instrument was an Illumina HiSeq 2500. A second PCR of about 6 to 11 cycles was run with a J-beta primer mix and a sample-barcoded 5' primer. Using fastp at Q25 and MiXCR, TCRdb reprocessed the public reads and kept productive beta chains. Under each unique CDR3 protein, matching rows form one entry showing the most common genes and DNA. The sample records just over 800,000 distinct CDR3 sequences, roughly 60% of which are singletons. The ten largest clones add up to roughly a quarter of the sample. The sample was blood. Every receptor here comes from a man aged 25-45 years in good health.

The chain links TRBV28 to TRBJ2-4, with a possible D match to TRBD2 (6 bases). TRBJ2-5 matches the DNA end more closely, so the J call is doubtful. CDR1 and CDR2 from the germline V gene are MDHEN and SYDVKM. The CDR3 spans 14 residues. The CDR3 loop reads CASHVGAGIGTQYF. CDR3 DNA: TGTGCCAGCCATGTGGGAGCGGGTATAGGGACCCAGTACTTC.

V and J are TRBV7-2 and TRBJ2-4, with D possibly TRBD2 on 6 matching bases. Trimming cost V 3 bases and J 13 bases, with 10 bases left between them. The CDR3 sequence is 11 residues long. Germline CDR1 and CDR2: SGHTA and FQGNSA. CDR3 DNA: TGTGCCAGCAGCTTCGGGGGATCCCAGTACTTC. Translated: CASSFGGSQYF.

Remarks on this clonotype: This could be a read error, since a much larger clone is one nucleotide away. This chain links TRBV7-9 with TRBJ2-5; weak D call: TRBD2 (7 bases). The CDR3 runs 14 residues. Germline V gives CDR1 SEHNR, CDR2 FQNEAQ (reference sequence). Trimming took 5 bases from V and 11 from J, leaving 21 bases between them. CDR3 amino acids: CASSVQGGPYVQYF. The DNA of the CDR3 is TGTGCCAGCAGCGTACAGGGAGGGCCCTACGTGCAGTACTTC.

This chain connects TRBV13 to TRBJ2-4; 8 nucleotides match TRBD1. The DNA end is a closer match to TRBJ2-7, so the J assignment may be wrong. The germline CDR1 and CDR2 sequences are PRHDT and FYEKMQ (reference sequence). The CDR3 has 15 residues. The CDR3 protein is CASSSDRDRFYEQYF. The CDR3 DNA sequence: TGTGCCAGCAGTTCCGACCGGGACAGGTTCTACGAGCAGTACTTC.

This rearrangement joins TRBV20-1 to TRBJ2-7, with 9 bases aligning to TRBD1. The CDR3 sequence is 15 residues long. Trimming removed 6 bases from V and 3 bases from J; junction bases left unmatched: 12. CDR1 and CDR2 from the germline V gene are DFQATT and SNEGSKA (reference sequence). The CDR3 coding sequence is TGCAGTGCGCTAGGGGCCGGGACAGGGAGCTACGAGCAGTACTTC. This codes for CSALGAGTGSYEQYF.

Details on this clonotype: Relative to the germline gene, one junction end is altered; a read error may explain this. This chain uses TRBV10-3 with TRBJ1-2; D is possibly TRBD1 (6 bases). Per the germline V gene, CDR1 is ENHRY and CDR2 is SYGVKD. CDR3 length equals 15 residues. CDR3 sequence (DNA): TGCGCCATCAGTATGCGGGACACCCCTAACTATGGCTACACCTTC. Residues: CAISMRDTPNYGYTF.

The chain carries TRBV4-2 and TRBJ2-1, with 8 positions matching TRBD1. CDR3 length: 15 amino acids. J gave up 7 bases and V 6 bases, and 11 bases lay outside the gene matches. Per germline, CDR1 LGHNA and CDR2 YNFKEQ. The CDR3 DNA reads as TGTGCCAGCAGGCAGGGTGGCACAGGGGGAAATGAGCAGTTCTTC. It specifies CASRQGGTGGNEQFF.

The chain recombines TRBV5-6 with TRBJ2-3; weak D call: TRBD1 (5 bases). Germline CDR1 SGHDT, CDR2 YYEEEE. The CDR3 is 15 residues long. V lost 6 bases, J lost 4 bases, and 18 bases lay in between. CDR3 loop: CASNEKGVISDTQYF. CDR3 nucleotide sequence: TGTGCCAGCAACGAAAAAGGGGTGATATCAGATACGCAGTATTTT.

The chain links TRBV29-1 to TRBJ2-5; 9 nucleotides align to TRBD1. V dropped 0 bases and J dropped 5; count of bases not matched to a gene: 1. The CDR3 extends over 13 amino acids. Per germline, CDR1 SQVTM and CDR2 ANQGSEA. CDR3 amino acids: CSVEDGQGETQYF. The CDR3 bases are TGCAGCGTTGAAGATGGACAGGGGGAGACCCAGTACTTC.

The V and J genes are TRBV6-5 and TRBJ1-2; 9 bases are shared with TRBD1. This CDR3 contains 15 residues. Germline CDR1 is MNHEY and CDR2 is SVGAGI. V lost 4 bases and J lost 6; bases outside the gene matches: 9. In DNA, the CDR3 is TGTGCCAGCAGTTGGTACAGGACAGGGGTCGATGGCTACACCTTC. It specifies CASSWYRTGVDGYTF.

The genes are TRBV20-1 and TRBJ2-4; either TRBD1 or TRBD2 may supply D (5 bases each). Trimming took 5 bases from V and 0 from J, leaving 17 bases between them. The CDR3 consists of 16 residues. Germline V lookup: CDR1 DFQATT, CDR2 SNEGSKA (reference sequence). DNA of the CDR3: TGCAGTGCTCGATCTTCGGGGCCGGTAGCCAAAAACATTCAGTACTTC. As protein: CSARSSGPVAKNIQYF.